This TCR beta chain stems from a study of cytomegalovirus exposure and HLA in healthy donors. Study results and caveats: The study designated 164 TCR beta chains cytomegalovirus-associated. According to reports, the classifier identified cytomegalovirus status with high specificity and sensitivity.

Libraries were prepared by immunoSEQ multiplex PCR; TCRdb keeps only in-frame clonotypes and omits some of them. The sample holds a few hundred thousand clones, roughly 84% seen once. CDR3 length: 12 residues. Per the germline V gene, CDR1 is MNHNS and CDR2 is SASEGT. V lost 7 bases to trimming and J lost 2 bases, with 8 bases between them. As concerns this clone: Its antigen is still unknown.

The sequencing input was PBMCs. This TCR was sampled from a woman in her thirties in good health and CMV-seropositive. The chain carries TRBV6-1 and TRBJ1-2; D remains ambiguous. CDR3 residues: CASNPRNYGYTF. Here the CDR3 DNA reads TGTGCCAGCAATCCAAGAAACTATGGCTACACCTTC.